A single sample gave rise to the 32 T cell receptor beta chains below, sequenced in a study of blood T cell repertoires in COVID-19. The table came from immunoSEQ multiplex PCR; TCRdb's copy has only in-frame clones and leaves some out. The repertoire includes approximately 120,000 clones, less than 85% of them detected once, and approximately 18% sits in the top ten. The sequenced sample consisted of peripheral blood. These receptors were taken from a woman in her sixties with acute or convalescent COVID-19.

J is TRBJ2-1 and V is TRBV5-1; TRBD2 aligns across 10 bases. This CDR3 has 19 amino acids. Germline V gene lookup returns CDR1 SGHRS and CDR2 YFSETQ. After removal of 4 bases from V and 0 bases from J, the junction contained 13 bases not matched to a gene. Written as DNA, the CDR3 is TGCGCCAGCAGCCGTGAAAGCGGGAGGGGTTCAAGCTCCTACAATGAGCAGTTCTTC. Its translation is CASSRESGRGSSSYNEQFF.

The chain uses TRBV10-1 and TRBJ2-5, with D perhaps TRBD2 (6 bases). This CDR3 has 15 residues. V was trimmed by 0 bases and J by 7 bases, leaving 15 bases between them. Germline V lookup: CDR1 WNHNN, CDR2 SYGVQD (reference sequence). DNA for the CDR3: TGCGCCAGCAGTGAGTCGCGGACTTTCGGGGGGACCCAGTACTTC. Its translation is CASSESRTFGGTQYF.

The chain has TRBV15 and TRBJ1-2; D is possibly TRBD1 (5 bases). Trimming stripped 5 bases from V and 5 bases from J, with 9 bases between. CDR1 and CDR2 from the germline V gene are LNHNV and YYDKDF (reference sequence). The CDR3 length is 12 residues. The CDR3 loop is CATSPDSYGYTF. CDR3 DNA sequence: TGTGCCACCAGCCCTGACAGTTATGGCTACACCTTC.

This chain connects TRBV7-2 to TRBJ1-1; possibly TRBD1 for D (6 bases). Deletions cut 8 bases from V and 4 bases from J, with 17 bases between. The V gene's germline CDR1 is SGHTA and CDR2 FQGNSA. This CDR3 spans 14 amino acids. CDR3 sequence: CASDVGGLGTEAFF. The CDR3, as DNA: TGTGCCAGCGACGTGGGGGGGCTGGGCACTGAAGCTTTCTTT.

The chain recombines TRBV6-1 with TRBJ1-2; D is unclear. The CDR3 totals 15 residues. The V end was cut by 3 bases, the J end by 2 bases, with 13 bases between. Looked up from germline, CDR1 is MNHNS and CDR2 is SASEGT. The CDR3 sequence is CASSDAGGPNYGYTF. CDR3 coding DNA: TGTGCCAGCAGTGACGCGGGAGGCCCGAACTATGGCTACACCTTC.

This clone has more than one count but fewer than ten. The rearrangement joins TRBV9 to TRBJ1-3; 9 positions agree with TRBD1. The CDR3 covers 15 residues. V trimming: 7 bases; J trimming: 4 bases; junction bases outside the gene matches: 9. CDR1 and CDR2 from the germline V gene are SGDLS and YYNGEE. CDR3 loop: CASGPGQGTGNTIYF. The CDR3 DNA reads as TGTGCCAGCGGTCCCGGACAGGGGACCGGAAACACCATATATTTT.

This rearrangement joins TRBV6-2 or TRBV6-3 to TRBJ2-7; no reliable D call. V lost 2 bases to trimming and J lost 1 base, with 12 bases between them. Per germline, CDR1 MNHEY and CDR2 SVGEGT. There are 15 residues in the CDR3. Written as DNA, the CDR3 is TGTGCCAGCAGTTACACCCGGAGTGGGTCCTACGAGCAGTACTTC. Translating gives CASSYTRSGSYEQYF.

This clone was recorded a few times. V is TRBV27 and J is TRBJ1-5, with D unclear. The germline CDR1 and CDR2 sequences are MNHEY and SMNVEV (reference sequence). Trimming took off 5 bases at V and 4 bases at J, with 9 bases between the two ends. The CDR3 sequence is 13 residues long. The CDR3 DNA reads as TGTGCCAGCAGTCTCACACCAAATCAGCCCCAGCATTTT. This gives the protein CASSLTPNQPQHF.

V gene TRBV7-2 combines with J gene TRBJ2-7; 7 bases fit TRBD1. CDR3 length: 13 amino acids. V gave up 1 base and J gave up 6 bases; unmatched junction bases: 3. In germline, CDR1 is SGHTA, CDR2 FQGNSA. The CDR3 nucleotides read TGTGCCAGCAGCTTAGTTGCAGGGGGCGAGCAGTACTTC. It specifies CASSLVAGGEQYF.

CDR3 DNA sequence: TGTGCCAGTAGTATAGCGGGGACAGCTTCCTACGAGCAGTACTTC. Translating it yields CASSIAGTASYEQYF. V is TRBV19 and J is TRBJ2-7; 7 nucleotides line up with TRBD1. V lost 1 base to trimming and J lost 1 base; unmatched junction nucleotides: 4. The CDR3 is 15 residues long. The germline V gene encodes CDR1 LNHDA and CDR2 SQIVND (reference sequence).

This sequence joins TRBV27 and TRBJ2-1, with TRBD1 as a possible D gene (6 bases). CDR3 length: 13 amino acids. Germline CDR1 MNHEY, CDR2 SMNVEV (reference sequence). V was clipped by 3 bases and J by 14 bases, with 17 bases between them. The CDR3 nucleotides read TGTGCCAGCAGTTTTGAATACTTAGACAGGAAGTTCTTC. Translating gives CASSFEYLDRKFF.

This clone turned up a few times. V gene TRBV29-1 combines with J gene TRBJ1-1, with 9 bases matching TRBD1. Per germline, CDR1 SQVTM and CDR2 ANQGSEA. Trimming cost V 7 bases and J 5 bases; bases outside gene matches: 8. This CDR3 is 13 amino acids long. Here the CDR3 DNA reads TGCAGCGCTAGACAGGGGGTGGGGACTGAAGCTTTCTTT. Its protein is CSARQGVGTEAFF.

V and J are TRBV18 and TRBJ1-2; 8 bases are shared with TRBD1. Germline loops: CDR1 KGHSH, CDR2 LQKENI. CDR3 size: 14 residues. V shed 8 bases, J shed 0 bases, and the junction held 5 bases outside the gene matches. CDR3 DNA: TGTGCCAGCCATTCGGACAGGGCTAACTATGGCTACACCTTC. Translating it yields CASHSDRANYGYTF.

The chain employs TRBV11-2 and TRBJ2-1, with 10 bases lining up with TRBD2. V trimming: 5 bases; J trimming: 7 bases; junction bases outside the gene matches: 5. This CDR3 is built from 14 residues. The germline V gene encodes CDR1 SGHAT and CDR2 FQNNGV. The CDR3 coding sequence is TGTGCCAGCAGCCGGTTAGCGGGAGGAAATGAGCAGTTCTTC. Protein product: CASSRLAGGNEQFF.

The chain has TRBV5-4 and TRBJ2-5; D possibly corresponds to TRBD1 (7 bases). The CDR3 runs to 14 residues. The germline V gene encodes CDR1 SGHNT and CDR2 YYREEE (reference sequence). The ends were cut back, 4 bases at V and 2 bases at J, with 12 bases in the middle. Here the CDR3 reads CASSGRDRQETQYF. The CDR3 bases are TGTGCCAGCAGCGGGCGGGACAGACAAGAGACCCAGTACTTC.

The rearrangement uses TRBV28 and TRBJ1-1, with 9 nucleotides matching TRBD1. Trimming took 2 bases from V and 7 from J; bases not matched to a gene: 2. The CDR3 covers 13 residues. Per germline, CDR1 MDHEN and CDR2 SYDVKM. The CDR3 reads CASSLTGGVEAFF. The CDR3 DNA reads as TGTGCCAGCAGTTTAACAGGGGGCGTTGAAGCTTTCTTT.

The chain uses TRBV28 and TRBJ1-5; unclear D gene. CDR3 length: 16 amino acids. The germline gives CDR1 MDHEN, CDR2 SYDVKM. Between the trimmed V and J ends, which lost 6 bases and 0 bases, there was a span of 15 bases. CDR3 DNA sequence: TGTGCCAGCAGCCTCAGACTAACTTATAGCAATCAGCCCCAGCATTTT. It specifies CASSLRLTYSNQPQHF.

The chain employs TRBV5-1 and TRBJ1-4; D gene uncertain. CDR1 and CDR2 from the germline V gene are SGHRS and YFSETQ. V was shortened by 4 bases and J by 2 bases, with 18 bases between the two germline ends. CDR3 length equals 17 residues. As DNA, the CDR3 is TGCGCCAGCAGCCGAAGTTCCTCAGCGGGCACTAATGAAAAACTGTTTTTT. The encoded protein is CASSRSSSAGTNEKLFF. Supplemented by reference TRBV5-1 and TRBJ1-4, the full variable domain reads KAGVTQTPRYLIKTRGQQVTLSCSPISGHRSVSWYQQTPGQGLQFLFEYFSETQRNKGNFPGRFSGRQFSNSRSEMNVSTLELGDSALYLCASSRSSSAGTNEKLFFGSGTQLSVL.

The V gene is TRBV7-6, the J gene TRBJ1-4, with 7 bases fitting TRBD1. The length of the CDR3 is 16 residues. Germline CDR1 and CDR2: SGHVS and FNYEAQ. V was pared by 1 base and J by 2 bases, with 4 bases of the junction left unmatched. In DNA, the CDR3 is TGTGCCAGCAGCTTAGAGACAGGGTCGACTAATGAAAAACTGTTTTTT. Amino acids: CASSLETGSTNEKLFF.

The rearrangement uses TRBV28 and TRBJ2-1; 12 bases are shared with TRBD1. Germline-derived CDR1 and CDR2 are MDHEN and SYDVKM. CDR3 length: 20 amino acids. V dropped 6 bases and J dropped 1; count of bases not matched to a gene: 16. CDR3 nucleotide sequence: TGTGCCAGCAGCTACTCCCCCGGGGACAGGGGGCTATTTTCCTACAATGAGCAGTTCTTC. This codes for CASSYSPGDRGLFSYNEQFF.

The CDR3 loop is CASSHGALDQGYNEQFF. The DNA for the CDR3 is TGCGCCAGCAGCCACGGGGCCTTGGATCAGGGGTACAATGAGCAGTTCTTC. The gene calls are TRBV4-3 and TRBJ2-1, with a possible D match to TRBD1 (6 bases). Germline CDR1 and CDR2: LGHNA and YSLEER. V dropped 3 bases and J dropped 4 bases, with 19 bases sitting between them. The CDR3 covers 17 residues.

This chain joins TRBV27 and TRBJ2-7; 9 bases fit TRBD1. The CDR3 totals 14 residues. Unmatched junction bases numbered 14, after V lost 6 bases and J lost 11 bases. Germline lookup yields CDR1 MNHEY and CDR2 SMNVEV (reference sequence). The chain's CDR3 is CASRGLGQGGTKYF. Here the CDR3 DNA reads TGTGCCAGCAGAGGGCTGGGACAGGGCGGAACAAAGTACTTC.

The rearrangement joins TRBV28 to TRBJ1-2; weak D call: TRBD1 (6 bases). The CDR3 spans 15 residues. V lost 5 bases and J lost 8, with 21 bases in between. CDR1 MDHEN and CDR2 SYDVKM come from the germline V gene. The CDR3 protein is CASSIRGTPLAGYTF. For the CDR3, the DNA is TGTGCCAGCAGTATTAGAGGGACACCCCTGGCGGGCTACACCTTC.

The V and J genes are TRBV18 and TRBJ1-5; D perhaps matches TRBD1 (6 bases). The CDR3 is 14 residues long. Trimming took 2 bases from V and 5 from J, leaving 10 bases between them. Germline V gene sequence: CDR1 KGHSH, CDR2 LQKENI. The CDR3 reads CASSPSRTDQPQHF. The CDR3 region has the DNA TGTGCCAGCTCACCAAGCCGGACAGATCAGCCCCAGCATTTT.

The gene calls are TRBV30 and TRBJ1-1; D gene uncertain. Trimming stripped 0 bases from V and 7 bases from J, with 12 bases between. The CDR3 has 13 amino acids. Germline V lookup: CDR1 GTSNPN, CDR2 SVGIG (reference sequence). The DNA for the CDR3 is TGTGCCTGGAGTGTACTAGGGTCGGGTGAAGCTTTCTTT. Translated, it gives CAWSVLGSGEAFF.

This chain joins TRBV7-8 and TRBJ2-7; weak D call: TRBD2 (5 bases). The length of the CDR3 is 17 residues. CDR1 and CDR2 (germline): SGHVS, FQNEAQ. The germline V and J ends were trimmed by 5 bases and 2 bases, with 22 bases remaining between them. The CDR3: CASSINLNPGSPYEQYF. The DNA of the CDR3 is TGTGCCAGCAGCATAAACCTAAACCCGGGAAGCCCCTACGAGCAGTACTTC.

In DNA form, the CDR3 reads TGTGCCAGCAGCCAATGGGCGGGAGAGCTGTTTTTT. Residues: CASSQWAGELFF. V gene TRBV3-1 (or the pseudogene TRBV3-2) combines with J gene TRBJ2-2; TRBD2 might be the D (6 bases). The CDR3 consists of 12 residues. Germline V gene data show CDR1 as LGHDT and CDR2 as YNNKEL (reference sequence). Trimming left V 2 bases short and J 11 bases short, with 9 bases between.

V gene TRBV27 combines with J gene TRBJ2-7, with D maybe TRBD2 (6 bases). The germline V gene encodes CDR1 MNHEY and CDR2 SMNVEV (reference sequence). The V gene lost 6 bases and the J gene lost 2 bases, with 17 bases spanning the gap. There are 15 residues in the CDR3. As DNA, the CDR3 is TGTGCCAGCAGCGGTCAGACTAGGGGTCCCTACGAGCAGTACTTC. Translated, it gives CASSGQTRGPYEQYF.

This clone was detected once. The V gene is TRBV29-1, the J gene TRBJ1-2; 7 bases align to TRBD1. V trimming: 6 bases; J trimming: 8 bases; junction bases outside the gene matches: 6. CDR1 and CDR2 (germline): SQVTM, ANQGSEA. CDR3 size: 11 residues. CDR3 nucleotide sequence: TGCAGCGTCGGGGGACAGTGGGGCTACACCTTC. The encoded protein is CSVGGQWGYTF.

This chain links TRBV12-5 with TRBJ1-3; a weak D match, TRBD1 (6 bases). CDR1 is LGHNT and CDR2 is FRNRAP in the germline V gene. The CDR3 has 13 amino acids. Trimming removed 6 bases at V and 4 bases at J, with 10 bases between. Written as DNA, the CDR3 is TGTGCTAGTGGCACGGACAGCGGAAACACCATATATTTT. Protein product: CASGTDSGNTIYF.

This clone was seen just once. The DNA of the CDR3 is TGTGCCAGCAGCCTAGTCAGGGTCGCGTACAATGAGCAGTTCTTC. It is translated as CASSLVRVAYNEQFF. The chain couples TRBV7-9 to TRBJ2-1, with a weak D call TRBD1 (5 bases). Trimming took 5 bases from V and 4 from J, leaving 15 bases between them. Germline CDR1 SEHNR, CDR2 FQNEAQ (reference sequence). The CDR3 is 15 residues long.

V and J are TRBV24-1 and TRBJ1-5; D might be TRBD1 (5 bases). V was shortened by 5 bases and J by 3 bases, with 10 bases between the two germline ends. This CDR3 region has 14 residues. CDR1 KGHDR and CDR2 SFDVKD come from the germline V gene. CDR3 protein: CATSADRTNQPQHF. DNA of the CDR3: TGTGCCACCAGTGCCGACAGAACCAATCAGCCCCAGCATTTT.